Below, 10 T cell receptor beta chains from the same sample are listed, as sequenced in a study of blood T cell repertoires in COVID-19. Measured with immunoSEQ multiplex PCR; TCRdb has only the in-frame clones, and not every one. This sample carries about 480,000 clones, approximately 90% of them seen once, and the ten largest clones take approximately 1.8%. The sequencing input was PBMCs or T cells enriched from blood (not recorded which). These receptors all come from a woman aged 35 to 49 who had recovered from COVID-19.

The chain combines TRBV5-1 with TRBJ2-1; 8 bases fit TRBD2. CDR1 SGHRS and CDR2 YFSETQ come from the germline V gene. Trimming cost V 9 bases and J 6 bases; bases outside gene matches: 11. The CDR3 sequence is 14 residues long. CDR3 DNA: TGCGCCACCCAACGGGAGGGGAGTAGCAATGAGCAGTTCTTC. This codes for CATQREGSSNEQFF.

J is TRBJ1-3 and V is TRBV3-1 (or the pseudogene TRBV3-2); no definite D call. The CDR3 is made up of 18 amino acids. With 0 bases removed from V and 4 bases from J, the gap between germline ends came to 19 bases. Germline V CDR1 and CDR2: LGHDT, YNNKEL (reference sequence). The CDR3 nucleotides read TGTGCCAGCAGCCAAGAATTACTCGGGATTACTGGAGGAAACACCATATATTTT. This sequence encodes CASSQELLGITGGNTIYF.

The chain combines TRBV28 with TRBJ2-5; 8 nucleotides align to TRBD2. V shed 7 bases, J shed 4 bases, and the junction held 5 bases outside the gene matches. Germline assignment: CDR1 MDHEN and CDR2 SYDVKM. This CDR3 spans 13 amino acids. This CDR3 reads CASMPGGVETQYF. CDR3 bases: TGTGCCAGCATGCCGGGGGGGGTAGAGACCCAGTACTTC.

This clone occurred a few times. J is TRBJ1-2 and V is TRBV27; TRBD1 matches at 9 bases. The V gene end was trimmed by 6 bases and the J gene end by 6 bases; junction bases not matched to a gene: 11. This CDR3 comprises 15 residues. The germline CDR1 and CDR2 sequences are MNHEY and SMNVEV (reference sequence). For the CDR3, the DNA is TGTGCCAGCAGCCCCTTCGCGGACAGGGGAGATGGCTACACCTTC. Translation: CASSPFADRGDGYTF.

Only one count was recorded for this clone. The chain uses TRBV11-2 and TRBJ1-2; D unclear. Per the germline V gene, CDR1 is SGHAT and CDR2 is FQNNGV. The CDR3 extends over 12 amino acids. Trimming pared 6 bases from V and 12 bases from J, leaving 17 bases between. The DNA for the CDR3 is TGTGCCAGCAGGGGCAGGTCGTTCGGGGACACCTTC. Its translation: CASRGRSFGDTF. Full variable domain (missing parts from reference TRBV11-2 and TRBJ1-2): EAGVAQSPRYKIIEKRQSVAFWCNPISGHATLYWYQQILGQGPKLLIQFQNNGVVDDSQLPKDRFSAERLKGVDSTLKIQPAKLEDSAVYLCASRGRSFGDTFGSGTRLTVV.

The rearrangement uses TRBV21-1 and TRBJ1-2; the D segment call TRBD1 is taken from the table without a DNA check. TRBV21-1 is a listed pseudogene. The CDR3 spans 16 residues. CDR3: CASSSRDTLSRCGYTF. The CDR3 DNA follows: TGTGCCAGCAGCTCCCGGGACACCCTGTCAAGATGTGGCTACACCTTC.

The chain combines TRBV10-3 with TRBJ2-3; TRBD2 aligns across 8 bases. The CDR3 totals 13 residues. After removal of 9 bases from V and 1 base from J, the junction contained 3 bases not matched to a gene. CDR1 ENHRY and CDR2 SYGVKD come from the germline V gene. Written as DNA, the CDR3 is TGTGCCATTAAAGCGGGAGGCACAGATACGCAGTATTTT. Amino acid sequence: CAIKAGGTDTQYF.

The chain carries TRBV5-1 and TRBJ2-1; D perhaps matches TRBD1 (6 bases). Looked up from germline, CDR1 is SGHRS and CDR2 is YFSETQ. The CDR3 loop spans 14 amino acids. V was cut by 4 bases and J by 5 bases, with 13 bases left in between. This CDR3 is CASSGRQANNEQFF. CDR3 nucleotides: TGCGCCAGCAGCGGTAGACAGGCCAACAATGAGCAGTTCTTC. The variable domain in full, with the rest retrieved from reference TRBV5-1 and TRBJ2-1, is KAGVTQTPRYLIKTRGQQVTLSCSPISGHRSVSWYQQTPGQGLQFLFEYFSETQRNKGNFPGRFSGRQFSNSRSEMNVSTLELGDSALYLCASSGRQANNEQFFGPGTRLTVL.

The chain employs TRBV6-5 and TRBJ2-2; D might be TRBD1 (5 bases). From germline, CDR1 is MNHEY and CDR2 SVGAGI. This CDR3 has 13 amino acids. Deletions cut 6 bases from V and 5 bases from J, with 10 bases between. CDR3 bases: TGTGCCAGCAGCTCTCAGGGAACCGGGGAGCTGTTTTTT. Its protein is CASSSQGTGELFF.

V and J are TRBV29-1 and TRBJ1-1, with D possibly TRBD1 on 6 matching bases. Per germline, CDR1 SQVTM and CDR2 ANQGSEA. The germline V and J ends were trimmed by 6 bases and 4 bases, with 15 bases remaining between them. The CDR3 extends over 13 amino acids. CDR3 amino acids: CSVHLGGGTEAFF. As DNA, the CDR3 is TGCAGCGTCCATCTAGGGGGTGGCACTGAAGCTTTCTTT.